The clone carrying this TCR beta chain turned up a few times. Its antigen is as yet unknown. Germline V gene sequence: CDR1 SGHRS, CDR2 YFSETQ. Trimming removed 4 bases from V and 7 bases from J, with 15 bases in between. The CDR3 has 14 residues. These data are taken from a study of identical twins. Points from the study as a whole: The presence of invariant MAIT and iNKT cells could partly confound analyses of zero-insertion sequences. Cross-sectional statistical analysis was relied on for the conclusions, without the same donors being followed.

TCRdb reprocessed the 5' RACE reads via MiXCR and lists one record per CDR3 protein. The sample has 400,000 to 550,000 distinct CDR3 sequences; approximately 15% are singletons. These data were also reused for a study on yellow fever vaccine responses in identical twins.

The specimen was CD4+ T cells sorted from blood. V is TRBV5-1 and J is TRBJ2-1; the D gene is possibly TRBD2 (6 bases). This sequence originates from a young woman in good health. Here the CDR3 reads CASSQTGVANEQFF. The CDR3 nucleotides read TGCGCCAGCAGCCAGACGGGGGTTGCTAATGAGCAGTTCTTC.